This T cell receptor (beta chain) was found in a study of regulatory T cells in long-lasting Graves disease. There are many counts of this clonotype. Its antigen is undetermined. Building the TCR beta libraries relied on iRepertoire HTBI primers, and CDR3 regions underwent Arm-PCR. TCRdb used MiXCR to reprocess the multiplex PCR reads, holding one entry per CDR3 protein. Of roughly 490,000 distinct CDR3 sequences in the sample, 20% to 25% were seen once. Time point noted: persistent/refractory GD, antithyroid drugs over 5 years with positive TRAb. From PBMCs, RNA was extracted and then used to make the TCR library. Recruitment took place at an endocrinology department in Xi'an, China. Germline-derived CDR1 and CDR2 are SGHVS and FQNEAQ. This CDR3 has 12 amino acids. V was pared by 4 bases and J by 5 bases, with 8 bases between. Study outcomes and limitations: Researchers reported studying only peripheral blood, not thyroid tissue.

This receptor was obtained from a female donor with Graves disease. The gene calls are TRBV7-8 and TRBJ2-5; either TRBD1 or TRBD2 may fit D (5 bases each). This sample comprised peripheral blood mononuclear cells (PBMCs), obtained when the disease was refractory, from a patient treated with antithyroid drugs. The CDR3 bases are TGTGCCAGCAGCTGGTGGGGGGAGACCCAGTACTTC. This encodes CASSWWGETQYF.